Following are 14 T cell receptor beta chains from one sample sequenced in a study of T cell responses to AZD1222 COVID-19 vaccine. Libraries were prepared by immunoSEQ multiplex PCR; TCRdb keeps only in-frame clonotypes and omits some of them. In the table there are around 130,000 clones, more than 90% of which are singletons. The specimen comprised peripheral blood, sampled 28 days after the second AZD1222 dose. These receptors all come from an adult who received the AZD1222 COVID-19 vaccine.

The rearrangement links TRBV2 to TRBJ2-2; no clear D. The CDR3 contains 15 residues. V lost 5 bases and J lost 0, with 10 bases in between. Looked up from germline, CDR1 is SNHLY and CDR2 is FYNNEI. CDR3 sequence (DNA): TGTGCCAGCAGTCGGGCGGTATCGAACACCGGGGAGCTGTTTTTT. It specifies CASSRAVSNTGELFF.

DNA for the CDR3: TGCGCCAGCAGCTGGGCTGGGACAGGGGAAAATTCACCCCTCCACTTT. Residues: CASSWAGTGENSPLHF. J is TRBJ1-6 and V is TRBV5-1, with 10 positions matching TRBD1. The CDR3 is 16 amino acids. Losses at the gene ends were 3 bases for V and 7 bases for J; bases not matched to a gene: 7. Germline CDR1 SGHRS, CDR2 YFSETQ.

The rearrangement uses TRBV5-4 and TRBJ2-2, with 10 bases lining up with TRBD1. Trimming cost V 4 bases and J 0 bases; bases outside gene matches: 9. The germline V gene encodes CDR1 SGHNT and CDR2 YYREEE (reference sequence). This CDR3 comprises 18 residues. CDR3 amino acids: CASSPGGGQGANTGELFF. The CDR3 DNA is TGTGCCAGCAGCCCGGGGGGTGGACAGGGGGCGAACACCGGGGAGCTGTTTTTT.

J is TRBJ2-7 and V is TRBV11-3; D is perhaps TRBD1 (5 bases). Germline V lookup: CDR1 SGHNT, CDR2 YENEEA. The V end lost 0 bases, the J end lost 2 bases, and 14 bases lay between the germline ends. CDR3 length: 16 amino acids. CDR3 bases: TGTGCCAGCAGCTTAGATGTTCCTGGACAACCCTACGAGCAGTACGTC. It encodes CASSLDVPGQPYEQYV.

The CDR3 sequence: CASSYVRVAGDTGELFF. In nucleotides, the CDR3 is TGTGCCAGCAGTTACGTTCGGGTAGCGGGAGATACCGGGGAGCTGTTTTTT. The rearrangement uses TRBV6-2 or TRBV6-3 and TRBJ2-2, with 9 positions matching TRBD2. The V gene end was trimmed by 2 bases and the J gene end by 5 bases; junction bases not matched to a gene: 9. This CDR3 has 17 amino acids. Germline CDR1 MNHEY, CDR2 SVGEGT.

The chain has TRBV12-5 and TRBJ1-1; D gene unclear. There are 12 residues in the CDR3. Germline values: CDR1 LGHNT, CDR2 FRNRAP. Trimming left V 7 bases short and J 11 bases short, with 17 bases between. The CDR3 loop is CASAIGAAKAFF. CDR3 DNA: TGTGCTAGTGCGATCGGTGCGGCGAAGGCTTTCTTT.

CDR3 sequence: CASSQASPDYGYTF. CDR3 DNA sequence: TGTGCCAGCAGCCAAGCCTCGCCCGACTATGGCTACACCTTC. V is TRBV3-1 (or the pseudogene TRBV3-2) and J is TRBJ1-2, with D unclear. This CDR3 is built from 14 residues. Trimming removed 1 base at V and 3 bases at J, with 9 bases between. Germline V gene sequence: CDR1 LGHDT, CDR2 YNNKEL (reference sequence).

This chain connects TRBV5-5 to TRBJ2-5; 7 bases are a match to TRBD2. The junction had 10 bases not matched to a gene; V was cut back by 1 base and J by 4 bases. Per germline, CDR1 SGHKS and CDR2 YYEKEE (reference sequence). CDR3 size: 16 residues. In DNA, the CDR3 is TGTGCCAGCAGCTTGACGGCGGGAGAGGGCGGAGAGACCCAGTACTTC. Translating gives CASSLTAGEGGETQYF.

The chain carries TRBV5-1 and TRBJ1-5; 9 bases are a match to TRBD1. J lost 1 base, V lost 3 bases, and 17 bases had no gene match. The CDR3 runs 20 residues. Per germline, CDR1 SGHRS and CDR2 YFSETQ. CDR3 nucleotide sequence: TGCGCCAGCAGCTGCCCTAGGCTTATACAGGGGGCAGGGAGCAATCAGCCCCAGCATTTT. Protein: CASSCPRLIQGAGSNQPQHF.

J is TRBJ2-1 and V is TRBV2; 10 bases agree with TRBD2. V shed 5 bases and J 15 bases; nucleotides not matched to a gene: 13. From germline, CDR1 is SNHLY and CDR2 FYNNEI. This CDR3 has 14 residues. CDR3 region: CASSQRTSGISGFF. The CDR3 coding sequence is TGTGCCAGCAGTCAAAGGACTAGCGGTATAAGTGGGTTCTTC.

The J gene is TRBJ1-3, the V gene TRBV9; tentative D call: TRBD1 (5 bases). The V gene's germline CDR1 is SGDLS and CDR2 YYNGEE. The CDR3 loop spans 14 amino acids. Trimming stripped 3 bases from V and 0 bases from J, with 7 bases between. CDR3 bases: TGTGCCAGCAGCGGACAGTCCTCTGGAAACACCATATATTTT. It translates to CASSGQSSGNTIYF.

J is TRBJ2-2 and V is TRBV19; D gene unclear. This CDR3 has 13 amino acids. CDR1 and CDR2 (germline): LNHDA, SQIVND (reference sequence). Trimming stripped 9 bases from V and 4 bases from J, with 12 bases between. CDR3 protein: CASLGTTTGELFF. CDR3 DNA: TGTGCCAGCCTCGGAACCACCACCGGGGAGCTGTTTTTT.

In this sample, this clone turned up once. V and J are TRBV9 and TRBJ1-1; D is undetermined. The CDR3 is 13 amino acids. Germline lookup yields CDR1 SGDLS and CDR2 YYNGEE. V was trimmed by 4 bases and J by 1 base, leaving 8 bases between them. DNA of the CDR3: TGTGCCAGCAGCTTCGGGCCGAACACTGAAGCTTTCTTT. Protein: CASSFGPNTEAFF.

The rearrangement uses TRBV10-3 and TRBJ1-2, with TRBD1 as a possible D gene (5 bases). CDR3 size: 10 residues. The V gene's germline CDR1 is ENHRY and CDR2 SYGVKD. The germline V and J ends were trimmed by 7 bases and 8 bases, with 8 bases remaining between them. CDR3 sequence (DNA): TGTGCCATCATGGGGGACGGCTACACCTTC. Encoded protein: CAIMGDGYTF.